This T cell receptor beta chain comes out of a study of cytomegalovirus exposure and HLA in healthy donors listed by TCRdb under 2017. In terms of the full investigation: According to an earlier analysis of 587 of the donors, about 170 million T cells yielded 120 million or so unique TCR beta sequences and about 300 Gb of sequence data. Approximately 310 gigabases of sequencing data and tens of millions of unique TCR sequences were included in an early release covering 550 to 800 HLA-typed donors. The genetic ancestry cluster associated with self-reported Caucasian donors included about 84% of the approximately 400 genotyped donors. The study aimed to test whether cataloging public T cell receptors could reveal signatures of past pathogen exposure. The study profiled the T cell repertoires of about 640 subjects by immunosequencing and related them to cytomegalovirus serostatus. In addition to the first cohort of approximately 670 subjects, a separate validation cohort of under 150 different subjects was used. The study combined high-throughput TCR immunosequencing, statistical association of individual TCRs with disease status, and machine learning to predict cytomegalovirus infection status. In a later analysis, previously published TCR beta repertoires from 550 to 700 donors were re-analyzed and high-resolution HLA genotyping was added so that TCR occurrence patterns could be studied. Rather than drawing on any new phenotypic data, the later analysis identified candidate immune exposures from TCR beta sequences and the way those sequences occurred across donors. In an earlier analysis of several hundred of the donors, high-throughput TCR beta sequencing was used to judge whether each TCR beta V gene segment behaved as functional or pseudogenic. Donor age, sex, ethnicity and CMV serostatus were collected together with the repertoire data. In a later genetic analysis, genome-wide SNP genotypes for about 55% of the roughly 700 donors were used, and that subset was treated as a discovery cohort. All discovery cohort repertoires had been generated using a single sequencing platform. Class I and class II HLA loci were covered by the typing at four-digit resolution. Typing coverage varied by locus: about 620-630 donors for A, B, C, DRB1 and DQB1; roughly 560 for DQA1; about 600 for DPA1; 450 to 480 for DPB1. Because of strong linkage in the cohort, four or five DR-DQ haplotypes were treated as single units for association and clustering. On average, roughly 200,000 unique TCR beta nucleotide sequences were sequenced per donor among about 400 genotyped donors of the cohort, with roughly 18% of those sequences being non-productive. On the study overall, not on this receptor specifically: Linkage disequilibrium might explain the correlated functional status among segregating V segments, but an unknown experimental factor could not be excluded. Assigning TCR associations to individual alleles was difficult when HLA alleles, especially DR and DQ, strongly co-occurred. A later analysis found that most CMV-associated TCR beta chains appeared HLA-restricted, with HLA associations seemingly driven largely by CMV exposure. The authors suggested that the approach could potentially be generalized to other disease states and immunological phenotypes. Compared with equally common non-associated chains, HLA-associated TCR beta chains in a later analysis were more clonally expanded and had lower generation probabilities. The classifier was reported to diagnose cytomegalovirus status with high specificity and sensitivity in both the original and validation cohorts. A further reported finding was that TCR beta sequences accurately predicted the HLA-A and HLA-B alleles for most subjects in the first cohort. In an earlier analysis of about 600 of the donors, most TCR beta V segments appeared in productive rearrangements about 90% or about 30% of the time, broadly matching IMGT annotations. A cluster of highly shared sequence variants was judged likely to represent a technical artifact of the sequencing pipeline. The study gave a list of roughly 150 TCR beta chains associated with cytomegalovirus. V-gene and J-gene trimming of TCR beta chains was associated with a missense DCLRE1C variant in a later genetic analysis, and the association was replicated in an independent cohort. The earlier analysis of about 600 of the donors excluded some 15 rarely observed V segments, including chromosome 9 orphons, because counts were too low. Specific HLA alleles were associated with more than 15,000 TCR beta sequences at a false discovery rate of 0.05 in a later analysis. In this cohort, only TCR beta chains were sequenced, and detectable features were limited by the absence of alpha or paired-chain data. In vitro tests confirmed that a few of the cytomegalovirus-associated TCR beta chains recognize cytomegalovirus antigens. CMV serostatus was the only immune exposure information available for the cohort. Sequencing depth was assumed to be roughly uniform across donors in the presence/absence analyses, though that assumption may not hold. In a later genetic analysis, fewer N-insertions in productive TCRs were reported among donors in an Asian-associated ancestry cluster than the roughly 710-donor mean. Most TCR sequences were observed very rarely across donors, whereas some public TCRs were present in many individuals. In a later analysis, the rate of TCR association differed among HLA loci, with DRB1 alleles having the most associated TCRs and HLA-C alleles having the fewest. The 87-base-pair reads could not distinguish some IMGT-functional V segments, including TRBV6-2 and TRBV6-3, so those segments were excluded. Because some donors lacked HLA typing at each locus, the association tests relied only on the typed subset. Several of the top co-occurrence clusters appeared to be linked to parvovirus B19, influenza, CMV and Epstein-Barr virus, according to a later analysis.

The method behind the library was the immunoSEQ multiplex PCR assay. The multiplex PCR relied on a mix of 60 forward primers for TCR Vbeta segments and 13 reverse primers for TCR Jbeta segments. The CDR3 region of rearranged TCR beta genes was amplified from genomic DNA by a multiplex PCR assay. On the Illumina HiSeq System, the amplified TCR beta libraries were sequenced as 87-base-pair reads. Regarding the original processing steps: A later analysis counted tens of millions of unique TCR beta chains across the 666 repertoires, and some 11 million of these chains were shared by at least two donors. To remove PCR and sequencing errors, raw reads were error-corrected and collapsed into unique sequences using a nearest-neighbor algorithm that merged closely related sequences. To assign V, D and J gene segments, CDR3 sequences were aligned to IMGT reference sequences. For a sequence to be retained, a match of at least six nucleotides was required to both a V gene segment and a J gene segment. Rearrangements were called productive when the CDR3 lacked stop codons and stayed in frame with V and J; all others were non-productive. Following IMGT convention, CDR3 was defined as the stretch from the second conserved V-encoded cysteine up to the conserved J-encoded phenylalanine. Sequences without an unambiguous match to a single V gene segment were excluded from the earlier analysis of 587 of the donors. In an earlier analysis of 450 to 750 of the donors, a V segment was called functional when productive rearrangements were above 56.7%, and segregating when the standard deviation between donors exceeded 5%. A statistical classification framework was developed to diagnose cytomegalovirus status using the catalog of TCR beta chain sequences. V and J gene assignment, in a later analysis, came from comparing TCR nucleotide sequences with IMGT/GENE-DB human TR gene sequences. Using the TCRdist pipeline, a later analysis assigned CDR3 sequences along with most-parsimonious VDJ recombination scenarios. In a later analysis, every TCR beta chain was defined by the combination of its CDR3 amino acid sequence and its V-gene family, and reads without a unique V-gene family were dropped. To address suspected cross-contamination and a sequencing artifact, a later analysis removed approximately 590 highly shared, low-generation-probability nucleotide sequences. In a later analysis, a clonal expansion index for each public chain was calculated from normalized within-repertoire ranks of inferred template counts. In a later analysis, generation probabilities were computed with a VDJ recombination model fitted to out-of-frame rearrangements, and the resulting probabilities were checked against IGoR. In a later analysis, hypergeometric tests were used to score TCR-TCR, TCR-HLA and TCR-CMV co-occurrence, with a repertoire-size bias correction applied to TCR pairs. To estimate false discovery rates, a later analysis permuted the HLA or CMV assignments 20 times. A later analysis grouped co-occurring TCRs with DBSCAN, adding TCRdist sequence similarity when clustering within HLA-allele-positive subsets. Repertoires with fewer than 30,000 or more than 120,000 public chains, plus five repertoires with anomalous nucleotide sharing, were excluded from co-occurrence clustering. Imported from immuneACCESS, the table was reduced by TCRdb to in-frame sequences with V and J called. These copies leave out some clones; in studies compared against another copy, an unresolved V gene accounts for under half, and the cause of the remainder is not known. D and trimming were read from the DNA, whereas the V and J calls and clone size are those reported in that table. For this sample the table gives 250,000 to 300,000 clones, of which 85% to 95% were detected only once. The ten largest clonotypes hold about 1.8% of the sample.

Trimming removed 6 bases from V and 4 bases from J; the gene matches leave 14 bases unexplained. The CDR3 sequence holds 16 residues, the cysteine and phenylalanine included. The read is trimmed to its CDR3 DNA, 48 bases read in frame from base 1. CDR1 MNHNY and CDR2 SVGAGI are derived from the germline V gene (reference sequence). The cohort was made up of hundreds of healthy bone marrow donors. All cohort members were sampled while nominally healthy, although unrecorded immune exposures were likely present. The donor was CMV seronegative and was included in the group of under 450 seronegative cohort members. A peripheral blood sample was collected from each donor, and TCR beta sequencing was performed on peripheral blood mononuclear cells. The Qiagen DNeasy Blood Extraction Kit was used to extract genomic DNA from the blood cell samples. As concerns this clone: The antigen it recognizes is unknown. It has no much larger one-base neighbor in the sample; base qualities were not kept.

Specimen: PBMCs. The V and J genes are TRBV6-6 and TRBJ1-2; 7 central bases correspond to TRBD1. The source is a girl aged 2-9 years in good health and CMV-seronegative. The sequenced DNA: TGTGCCAGCAGACCAACACAGGTGGACAGGCCCTATGGCTACACCTTC. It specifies CASRPTQVDRPYGYTF.